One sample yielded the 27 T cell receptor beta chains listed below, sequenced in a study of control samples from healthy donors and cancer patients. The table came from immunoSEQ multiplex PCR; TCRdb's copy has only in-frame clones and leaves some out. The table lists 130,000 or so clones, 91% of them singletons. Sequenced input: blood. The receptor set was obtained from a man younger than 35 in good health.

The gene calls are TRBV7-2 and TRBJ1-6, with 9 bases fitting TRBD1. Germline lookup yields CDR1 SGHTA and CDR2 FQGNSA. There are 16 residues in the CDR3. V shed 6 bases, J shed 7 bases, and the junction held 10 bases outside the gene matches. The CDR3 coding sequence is TGTGCCAGCAGACGAGAGTATGGACAGGGGAATTCACCCCTCCACTTT. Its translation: CASRREYGQGNSPLHF.

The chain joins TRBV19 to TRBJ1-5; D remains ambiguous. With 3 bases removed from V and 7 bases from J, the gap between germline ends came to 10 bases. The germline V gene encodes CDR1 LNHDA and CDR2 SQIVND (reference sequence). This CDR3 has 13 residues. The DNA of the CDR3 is TGTGCCAGTAGTATTCGGGTCACACAGCCCCAGCATTTT. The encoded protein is CASSIRVTQPQHF.

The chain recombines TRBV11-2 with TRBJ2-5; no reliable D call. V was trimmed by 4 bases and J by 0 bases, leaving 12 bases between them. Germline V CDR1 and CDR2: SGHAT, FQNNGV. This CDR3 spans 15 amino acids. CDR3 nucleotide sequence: TGTGCCAGCAGCTCAAACCAGGTGTACCAAGAGACCCAGTACTTC. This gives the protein CASSSNQVYQETQYF.

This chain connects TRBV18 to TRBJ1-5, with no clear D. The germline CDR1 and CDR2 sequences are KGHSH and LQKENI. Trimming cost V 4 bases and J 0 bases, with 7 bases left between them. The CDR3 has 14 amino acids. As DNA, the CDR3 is TGTGCCAGCTCACTCGACGGTAGCAATCAGCCCCAGCATTTT. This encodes CASSLDGSNQPQHF.

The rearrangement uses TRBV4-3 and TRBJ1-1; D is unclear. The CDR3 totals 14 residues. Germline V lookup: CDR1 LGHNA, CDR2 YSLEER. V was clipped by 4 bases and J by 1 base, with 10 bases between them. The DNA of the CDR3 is TGCGCCAGCAGCCGAACCGGGAGGAACACTGAAGCTTTCTTT. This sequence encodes CASSRTGRNTEAFF.

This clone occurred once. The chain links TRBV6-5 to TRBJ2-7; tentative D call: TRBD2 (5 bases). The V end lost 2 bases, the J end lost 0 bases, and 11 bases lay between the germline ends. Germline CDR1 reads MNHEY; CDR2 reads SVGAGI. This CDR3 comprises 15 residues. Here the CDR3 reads CASSYGGESSYEQYF. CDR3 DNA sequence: TGTGCCAGCAGTTACGGAGGAGAGAGCTCCTACGAGCAGTACTTC.

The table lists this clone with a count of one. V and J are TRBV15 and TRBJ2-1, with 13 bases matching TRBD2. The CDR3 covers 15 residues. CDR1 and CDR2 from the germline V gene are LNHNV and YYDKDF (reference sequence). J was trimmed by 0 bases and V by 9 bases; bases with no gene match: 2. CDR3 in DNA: TGTGCCACAAGACTAGCGGGGGGCTCCTACAATGAGCAGTTCTTC. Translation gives CATRLAGGSYNEQFF.

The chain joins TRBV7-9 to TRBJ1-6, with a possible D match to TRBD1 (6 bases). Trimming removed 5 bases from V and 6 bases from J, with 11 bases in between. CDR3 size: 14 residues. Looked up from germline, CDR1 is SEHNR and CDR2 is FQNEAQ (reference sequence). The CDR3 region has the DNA TGTGCCAGCAGCCAGGACAGCAGTAATTCACCCCTCCACTTT. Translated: CASSQDSSNSPLHF.

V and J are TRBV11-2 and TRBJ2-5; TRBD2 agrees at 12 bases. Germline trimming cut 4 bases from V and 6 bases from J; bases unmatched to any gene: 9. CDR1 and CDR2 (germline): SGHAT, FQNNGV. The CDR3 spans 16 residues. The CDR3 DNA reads TGTGCCAGCAGCTCACTAGCGGGGGGCTCCGGGAAGACCCAGTACTTC. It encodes CASSSLAGGSGKTQYF.

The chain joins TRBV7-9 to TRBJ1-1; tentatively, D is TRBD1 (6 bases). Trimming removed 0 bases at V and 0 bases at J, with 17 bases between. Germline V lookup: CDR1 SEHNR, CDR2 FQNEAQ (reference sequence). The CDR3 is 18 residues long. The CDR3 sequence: CASSLAFKGDLMNTEAFF. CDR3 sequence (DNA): TGTGCCAGCAGCTTAGCGTTCAAGGGGGACCTCATGAACACTGAAGCTTTCTTT.

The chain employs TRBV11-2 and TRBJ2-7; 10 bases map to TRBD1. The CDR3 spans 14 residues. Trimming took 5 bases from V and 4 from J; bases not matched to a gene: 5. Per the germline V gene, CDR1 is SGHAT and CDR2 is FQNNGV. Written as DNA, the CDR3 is TGTGCCAGCAGCCCAGGACAGGGGGGGTACGAGCAGTACTTC. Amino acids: CASSPGQGGYEQYF.

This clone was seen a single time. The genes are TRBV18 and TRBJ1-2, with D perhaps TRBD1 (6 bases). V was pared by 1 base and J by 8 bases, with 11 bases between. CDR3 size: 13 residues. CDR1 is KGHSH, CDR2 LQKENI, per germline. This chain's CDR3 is CASSPQDRSGYTF. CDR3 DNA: TGTGCCAGCTCACCACAAGACAGGTCCGGCTACACCTTC.

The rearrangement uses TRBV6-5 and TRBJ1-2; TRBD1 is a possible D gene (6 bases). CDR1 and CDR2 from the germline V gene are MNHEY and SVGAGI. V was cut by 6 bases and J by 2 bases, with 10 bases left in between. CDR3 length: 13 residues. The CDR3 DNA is TGTGCCAGCAGCCGAGGACAGAACTATGGCTACACCTTC. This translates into CASSRGQNYGYTF.

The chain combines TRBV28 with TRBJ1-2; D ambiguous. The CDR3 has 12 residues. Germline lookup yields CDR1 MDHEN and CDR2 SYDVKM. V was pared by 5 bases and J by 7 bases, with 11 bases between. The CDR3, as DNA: TGTGCCAGCAGTCTATACCCTGGTGGCTACACCTTC. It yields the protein CASSLYPGGYTF.

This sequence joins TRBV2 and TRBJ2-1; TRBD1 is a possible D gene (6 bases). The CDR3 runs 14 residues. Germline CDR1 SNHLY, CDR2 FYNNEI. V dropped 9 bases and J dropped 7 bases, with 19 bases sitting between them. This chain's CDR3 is CARNRVEGVNEQFF. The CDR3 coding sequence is TGTGCCAGGAACAGGGTTGAGGGCGTGAATGAGCAGTTCTTC.

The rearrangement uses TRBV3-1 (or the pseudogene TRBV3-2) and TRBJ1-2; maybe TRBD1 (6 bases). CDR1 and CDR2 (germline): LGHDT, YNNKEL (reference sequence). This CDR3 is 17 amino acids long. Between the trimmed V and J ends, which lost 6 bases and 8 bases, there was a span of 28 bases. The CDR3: CASRMSGEGGTGGGYTF. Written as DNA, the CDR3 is TGTGCCAGCAGAATGTCAGGAGAGGGGGGAACCGGTGGAGGCTACACCTTC.

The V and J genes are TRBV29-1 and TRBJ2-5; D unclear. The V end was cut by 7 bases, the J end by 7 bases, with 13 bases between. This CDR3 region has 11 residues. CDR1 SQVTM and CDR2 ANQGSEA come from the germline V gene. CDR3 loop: CSATQGGTQYF. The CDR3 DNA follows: TGCAGCGCCACCCAAGGTGGGACCCAGTACTTC.

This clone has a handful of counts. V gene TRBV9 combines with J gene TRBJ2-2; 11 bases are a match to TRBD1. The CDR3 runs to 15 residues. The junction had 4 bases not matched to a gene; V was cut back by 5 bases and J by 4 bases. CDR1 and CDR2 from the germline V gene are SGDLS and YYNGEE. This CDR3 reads CASRRTGGGTGELFF. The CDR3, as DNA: TGTGCCAGCAGGAGGACAGGGGGCGGCACCGGGGAGCTGTTTTTT.

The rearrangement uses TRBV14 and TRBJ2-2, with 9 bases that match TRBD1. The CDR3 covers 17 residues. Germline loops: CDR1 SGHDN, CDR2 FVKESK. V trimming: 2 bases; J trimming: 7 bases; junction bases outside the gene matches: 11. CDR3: CASSQITGTGSHGELFF. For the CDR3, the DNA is TGTGCCAGCAGCCAAATTACCGGGACAGGGAGTCACGGGGAGCTGTTTTTT.

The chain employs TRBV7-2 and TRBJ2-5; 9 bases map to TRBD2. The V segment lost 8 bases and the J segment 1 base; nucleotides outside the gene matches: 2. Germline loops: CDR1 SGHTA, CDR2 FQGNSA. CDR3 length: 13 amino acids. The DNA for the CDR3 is TGTGCCAGCCAGCGGGGGGTCCAAGAGACCCAGTACTTC. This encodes CASQRGVQETQYF.

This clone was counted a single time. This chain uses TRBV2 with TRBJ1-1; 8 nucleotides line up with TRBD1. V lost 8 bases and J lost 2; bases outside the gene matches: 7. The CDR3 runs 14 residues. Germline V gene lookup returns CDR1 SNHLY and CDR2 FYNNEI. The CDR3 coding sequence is TGTGCCAGCGCGCCGGGACAGGTAAACACTGAAGCTTTCTTT. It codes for CASAPGQVNTEAFF.

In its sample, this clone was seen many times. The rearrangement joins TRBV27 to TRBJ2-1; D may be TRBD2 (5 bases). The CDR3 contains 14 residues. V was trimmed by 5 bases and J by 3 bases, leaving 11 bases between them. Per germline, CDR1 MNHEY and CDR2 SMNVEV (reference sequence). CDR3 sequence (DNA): TGTGCCAGCAGTCAATCCGGGGTCTACAATGAGCAGTTCTTC. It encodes CASSQSGVYNEQFF.

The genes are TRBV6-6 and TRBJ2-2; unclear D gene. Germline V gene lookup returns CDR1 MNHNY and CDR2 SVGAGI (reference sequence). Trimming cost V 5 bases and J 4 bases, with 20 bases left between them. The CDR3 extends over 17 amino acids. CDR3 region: CASSRQGGSALTGELFF. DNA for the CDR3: TGTGCCAGCAGTCGACAAGGTGGTTCGGCGCTCACCGGGGAGCTGTTTTTT.

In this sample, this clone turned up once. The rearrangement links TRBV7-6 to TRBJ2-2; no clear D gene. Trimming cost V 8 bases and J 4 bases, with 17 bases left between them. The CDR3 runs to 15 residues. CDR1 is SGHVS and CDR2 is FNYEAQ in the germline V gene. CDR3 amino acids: CASVAGQRGTGELFF. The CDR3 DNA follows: TGTGCCAGCGTGGCCGGGCAGCGAGGCACCGGGGAGCTGTTTTTT.

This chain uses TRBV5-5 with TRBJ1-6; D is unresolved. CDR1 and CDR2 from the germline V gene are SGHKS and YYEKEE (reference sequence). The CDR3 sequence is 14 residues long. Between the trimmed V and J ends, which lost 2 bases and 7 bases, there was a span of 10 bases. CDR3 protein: CASSLVYVNSPLHF. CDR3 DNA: TGTGCCAGCAGCTTAGTCTACGTAAATTCACCCCTCCACTTT.

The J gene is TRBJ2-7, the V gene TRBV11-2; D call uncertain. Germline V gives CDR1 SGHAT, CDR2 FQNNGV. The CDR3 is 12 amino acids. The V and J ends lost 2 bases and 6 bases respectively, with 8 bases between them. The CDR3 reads CASSLSGSEQYF. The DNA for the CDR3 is TGTGCCAGCAGCTTATCAGGAAGCGAGCAGTACTTC.

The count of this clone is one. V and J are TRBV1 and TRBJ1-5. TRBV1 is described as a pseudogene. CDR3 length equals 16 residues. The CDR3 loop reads CTSCAPSSHSNQPQHF. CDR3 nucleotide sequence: TGCACCAGCTGTGCCCCTAGTTCCCATAGCAATCAGCCCCAGCATTTT.